This T cell receptor beta chain was obtained from a study of T cell repertoires in cytomegalovirus infection. Study-wide background: Both recently identified HLA-C-restricted and well-studied HLA-B-restricted CMV epitopes were used in the study. Through public TCR beta signatures, both CMV infection and matching HLA type were indicated.

As concerns this clonotype: What it recognizes is unknown.

Overall study results and limits: The study found HLA-C-restricted CMV-specific TCR beta clonotypes dominating the ex vivo response. Of the TCR beta families, the public ones yielded a cumulative frequency that identified carriers of CMV plus the relevant HLA.

This CDR3 comprises 13 residues. Per the germline V gene, CDR1 is DFQATT and CDR2 is SNEGSKA (reference sequence). V dropped 3 bases and J dropped 2 bases, with 11 bases sitting between them. TCRdb used MiXCR to reprocess the reads, holding one entry per CDR3 protein. The table lists 570,000 or so distinct CDR3 sequences, just under 40% of them singletons. The TCR originated in a human donor in good health (CMV status not recorded). Some clones in this sample may be carry-over from other donors' samples. Source: cultured PBMCs, taken from culture after CMV antigen stimulation. The chain has TRBV20-1 and TRBJ2-7; D is perhaps TRBD1 (5 bases). CDR3 sequence: CSARRKGTYEQYF. CDR3 sequence (DNA): TGCAGTGCTAGGAGGAAGGGGACCTACGAGCAGTACTTC.